This T cell receptor (beta chain) is from a study of sequential checkpoint blockade in melanoma. As for the study in general: Both treatment sequences were followed by maintenance nivolumab.

The method was immunoSEQ multiplex PCR; TCRdb's version includes in-frame clones alone and lacks a portion of them. The repertoire consists of 20,000 or so clones, with just under 75% occurring once and the leading ten covering around 21%. Germline V gene lookup returns CDR1 SEHNR and CDR2 FQNEAQ (reference sequence). The CDR3 runs to 14 residues. Trimming cost V 10 bases and J 3 bases, with 18 bases left between them. The treatment here: randomized to nivolumab then ipilimumab (arm A) or the reverse (arm B). Patients had received no earlier DNA-damaging chemotherapy. From thawed PBMCs, live CD3+CD8+ cells negative for CD19 and CD56 were sorted.

Sequenced material: CD8+ T cells sorted from blood (inferred from file names), taken from a patient given nivolumab and ipilimumab in sequence. This chain links TRBV7-9 with TRBJ1-1; TRBD1 might be the D (5 bases). This sequence originates from a human donor with melanoma. The CDR3 bases are TGTGCCACCGACGGGGGGTATGTGTACACTGAAGCTTTCTTT. Encoded protein: CATDGGYVYTEAFF.